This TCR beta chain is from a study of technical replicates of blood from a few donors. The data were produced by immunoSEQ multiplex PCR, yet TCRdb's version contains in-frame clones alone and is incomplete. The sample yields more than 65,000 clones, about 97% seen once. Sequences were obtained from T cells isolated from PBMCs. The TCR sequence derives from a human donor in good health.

For the CDR3, the DNA is TGTGCCAGCAGCTTAAGGACAGGGGGCGACTATGGCTACACCTTC. Its translation is CASSLRTGGDYGYTF. This chain connects TRBV7-9 to TRBJ1-2, with 11 bases fitting TRBD1. This CDR3 comprises 15 residues. V lost 2 bases to trimming and J lost 3 bases; unmatched junction nucleotides: 2. Germline V gene data show CDR1 as SEHNR and CDR2 as FQNEAQ (reference sequence).